One and the same sample provided the 5 T cell receptor beta chains below, sequenced in a study of blood T cell repertoires in COVID-19. Repertoires were generated with immunoSEQ multiplex PCR, while TCRdb's copy carries only in-frame clones and drops some. The sample comprises some 47,000 clones, around 90% of which are singletons, and about a quarter rests with the top ten. Sample: peripheral blood. The receptors stem from a woman of 80 years or more in a cohort sampled during active or convalescent COVID-19.

The J gene is TRBJ1-5, the V gene TRBV2; 11 nucleotides line up with TRBD1. V gave up 9 bases and J gave up 5 bases; unmatched junction bases: 3. The V gene's germline CDR1 is SNHLY and CDR2 FYNNEI. The CDR3 has 13 amino acids. CDR3 residues: CARGTGGDQPQHF. The CDR3 coding sequence is TGTGCCAGAGGGACAGGGGGGGATCAGCCCCAGCATTTT.

The J gene is TRBJ1-1, the V gene TRBV7-9; 7 nucleotides align to TRBD1. Losses at the gene ends were 3 bases for V and 3 bases for J; bases not matched to a gene: 10. The CDR3 contains 16 residues. Per the germline V gene, CDR1 is SEHNR and CDR2 is FQNEAQ (reference sequence). CDR3 bases: TGTGCCAGCAGCTTTGGTCAGGGGGTATCGGACACTGAAGCTTTCTTT. Translating gives CASSFGQGVSDTEAFF.

The chain recombines TRBV5-6 with TRBJ1-6, with no clear D. CDR1 is SGHDT, CDR2 YYEEEE, per germline. The length of the CDR3 is 15 residues. With 2 bases removed from V and 7 bases from J, the gap between germline ends came to 13 bases. CDR3 nucleotides: TGTGCCAGCAGCTTAAGAGGCTACGACAATTCACCCCTCCACTTT. This sequence encodes CASSLRGYDNSPLHF.

The chain has TRBV5-1 and TRBJ2-7; tentative D call: TRBD2 (6 bases). Per the germline V gene, CDR1 is SGHRS and CDR2 is YFSETQ. Trimming left V 6 bases short and J 3 bases short, with 16 bases between. This CDR3 is built from 14 residues. As DNA, the CDR3 is TGCGCCAGCATGGAGGGACTTAGCAGCTACGAGCAGTACTTC. The encoded protein is CASMEGLSSYEQYF.

This chain's CDR3 is CASSYSMVRSTDTQYF. The CDR3 nucleotides are TGTGCCAGCAGTTACTCGATGGTCAGAAGCACAGATACGCAGTATTTT. The rearrangement uses TRBV6-2 or TRBV6-3 and TRBJ2-3, with no clear D. V was cut by 0 bases and J by 0 bases, with 10 bases left in between. The CDR3 has 16 residues. Germline CDR1 and CDR2: MNHEY and SVGEGT.